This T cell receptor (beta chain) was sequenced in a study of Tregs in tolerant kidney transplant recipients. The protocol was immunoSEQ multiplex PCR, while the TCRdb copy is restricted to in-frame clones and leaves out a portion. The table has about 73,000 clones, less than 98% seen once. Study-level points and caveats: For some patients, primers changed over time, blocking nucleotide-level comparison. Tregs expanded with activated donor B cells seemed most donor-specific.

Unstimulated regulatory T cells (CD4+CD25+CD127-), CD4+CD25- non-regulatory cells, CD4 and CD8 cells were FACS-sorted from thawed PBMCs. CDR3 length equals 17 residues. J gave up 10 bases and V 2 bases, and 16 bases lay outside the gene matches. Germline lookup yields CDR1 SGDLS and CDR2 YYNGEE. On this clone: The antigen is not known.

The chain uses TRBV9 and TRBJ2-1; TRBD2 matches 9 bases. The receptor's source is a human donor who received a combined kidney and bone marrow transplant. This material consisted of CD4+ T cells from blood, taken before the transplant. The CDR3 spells CASSVGGGGPRTREQFF. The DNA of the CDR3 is TGTGCCAGCAGCGTGGGCGGGGGGGGGCCTCGGACCCGCGAGCAGTTCTTC.